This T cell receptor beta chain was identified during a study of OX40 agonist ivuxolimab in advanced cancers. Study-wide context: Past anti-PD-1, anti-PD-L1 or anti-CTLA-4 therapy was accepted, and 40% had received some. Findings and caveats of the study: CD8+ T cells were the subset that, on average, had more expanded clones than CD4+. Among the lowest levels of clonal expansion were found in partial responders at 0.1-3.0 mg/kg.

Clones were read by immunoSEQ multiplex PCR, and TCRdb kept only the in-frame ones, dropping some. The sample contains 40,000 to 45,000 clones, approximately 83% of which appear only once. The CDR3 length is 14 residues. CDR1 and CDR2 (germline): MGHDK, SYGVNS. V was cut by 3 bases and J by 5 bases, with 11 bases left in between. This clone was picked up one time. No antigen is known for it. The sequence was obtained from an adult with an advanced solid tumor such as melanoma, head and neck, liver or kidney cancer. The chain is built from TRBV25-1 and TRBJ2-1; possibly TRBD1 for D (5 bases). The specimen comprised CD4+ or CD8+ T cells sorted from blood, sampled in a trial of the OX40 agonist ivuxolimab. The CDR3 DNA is TGTGCCAGCAGTGACCGACAGATAGACAATGAGCAGTTCTTC. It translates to CASSDRQIDNEQFF.